These 19 T cell receptor beta chains came from one sample sequenced in a study of cytomegalovirus exposure and HLA in healthy donors. A multiplex PCR was run with 60 Vbeta primers and 13 Jbeta primers. Assay: immunoSEQ multiplex PCR; the TCRdb copy retains only in-frame clones and omits some. The data hold about 98,000 clones, with 70% to 80% observed a single time. What was sequenced was PBMCs. The receptors were sampled from a young man in good health and CMV-seropositive.

The chain recombines TRBV28 with TRBJ2-5; a weak D match, TRBD1 (6 bases). V was clipped by 7 bases and J by 8 bases, with 14 bases between them. Germline V gene lookup returns CDR1 MDHEN and CDR2 SYDVKM. The CDR3 totals 12 residues. In DNA, the CDR3 is TGTGCCAGCAACATGGGCAGGGGAACCCAGTACTTC. Its protein is CASNMGRGTQYF.

As to this clone: Other DNA sequences in the sample encode the same CDR3. This rearrangement joins TRBV6-4 to TRBJ2-3; 8 bases match TRBD2. The CDR3 is made up of 14 amino acids. CDR1 and CDR2 (germline): MRHNA, SNTAGT. V shed 3 bases, J shed 1 base, and the junction held 0 bases outside the gene matches. For the CDR3, the DNA is TGTGCCAGCAGTGAAGCGGGGGGCACAGATACGCAGTATTTT. It codes for CASSEAGGTDTQYF.

This clone was seen a few times. This sequence joins TRBV29-1 and TRBJ2-2; 8 bases line up with TRBD1. The V and J ends lost 8 bases and 1 base, in that order; junction bases with no gene match: 3. Germline CDR1 SQVTM, CDR2 ANQGSEA. The CDR3 covers 13 residues. The CDR3 DNA is TGCAGCACCGGGACAGGGAACACCGGGGAGCTGTTTTTT. This codes for CSTGTGNTGELFF.

This chain links TRBV5-4 with TRBJ2-7; weak D call: TRBD2 (7 bases). The V and J ends lost 4 bases and 7 bases respectively, with 18 bases between them. CDR3 length: 14 amino acids. Germline V gene sequence: CDR1 SGHNT, CDR2 YYREEE (reference sequence). CDR3 amino acids: CASSGRSGGQEQYF. DNA for the CDR3: TGTGCCAGCAGCGGAAGATCCGGGGGGCAGGAGCAGTACTTC.

The chain uses TRBV15 and TRBJ2-5, with 9 bases identical to TRBD1. The V gene's germline CDR1 is LNHNV and CDR2 YYDKDF (reference sequence). The CDR3 is 16 amino acids. V lost 4 bases to trimming and J lost 5 bases; unmatched junction nucleotides: 11. The CDR3 DNA sequence: TGTGCCACCAGCATTACAGGGGGCGTGGGGGGGGAGACCCAGTACTTC. It yields the protein CATSITGGVGGETQYF.

The genes are TRBV15 and TRBJ1-5; perhaps TRBD1 as D (5 bases). The CDR3 loop spans 15 amino acids. Germline loops: CDR1 LNHNV, CDR2 YYDKDF (reference sequence). V shed 3 bases and J shed 0 bases, with 9 bases lying between them. CDR3 in amino acids: CATSRTVNSNQPQHF. For the CDR3, the DNA is TGTGCCACCAGCAGGACAGTGAATAGCAATCAGCCCCAGCATTTT.

The genes are TRBV15 and TRBJ1-2, with 7 bases that match TRBD1. Trimming at V came to 4 bases and at J to 4 bases, leaving 18 bases not matched to a gene. The CDR3 covers 18 residues. The germline V gene has CDR1 LNHNV and CDR2 YYDKDF (reference sequence). The CDR3 region has the DNA TGTGCCACCAGCATAGACAGGGATTTTCCTCTTCCGTCCTATGGCTACACCTTC. This sequence encodes CATSIDRDFPLPSYGYTF. Variable domain in full (rest from reference TRBV15 and TRBJ1-2): DAMVIQNPRYQVTQFGKPVTLSCSQTLNHNVMYWYQQKSSQAPKLLFHYYDKDFNNEADTPDNFQSRRPNTSFCFLDIRSPGLGDTAMYLCATSIDRDFPLPSYGYTFGSGTRLTVV.

The chain has TRBV7-9 and TRBJ2-7; a weak D match, TRBD1 (6 bases). V was trimmed by 3 bases and J by 5 bases, leaving 14 bases between them. Per germline, CDR1 SEHNR and CDR2 FQNEAQ (reference sequence). The CDR3 is 14 residues long. CDR3 DNA sequence: TGTGCCAGCAGCTTTGACAGGAAAGGAGACGAGCAGTACTTC. Protein: CASSFDRKGDEQYF.

The CDR3 nucleotides read TGCGCCAGCAGTTACGGACAGAGAACGCAAGAGACCCAGTACTTC. This translates into CASSYGQRTQETQYF. The chain carries TRBV4-1 and TRBJ2-5, with D possibly matching TRBD1 (6 bases). Germline CDR1 MGHRA, CDR2 YSYEKL. The CDR3 sequence is 15 residues long. The V end lost 6 bases, the J end lost 2 bases, and 16 bases lay between the germline ends.

The gene calls are TRBV7-9 and TRBJ2-5, with 9 bases identical to TRBD2. Germline lookup yields CDR1 SEHNR and CDR2 FQNEAQ (reference sequence). The CDR3 length is 14 residues. After removal of 3 bases from V and 5 bases from J, the junction contained 4 bases not matched to a gene. The CDR3 region is CASSFGGGEETQYF. CDR3 in DNA: TGTGCCAGCAGCTTCGGCGGGGGGGAGGAGACCCAGTACTTC.

This sequence joins TRBV29-1 and TRBJ1-3; weak D call: TRBD1 (5 bases). The CDR3 runs to 13 residues. Germline V gives CDR1 SQVTM, CDR2 ANQGSEA. The V end was cut by 4 bases, the J end by 0 bases, with 7 bases between. The chain's CDR3 is CSVADISGNTIYF. For the CDR3, the DNA is TGCAGCGTTGCGGACATCTCTGGAAACACCATATATTTT.

This clone has only a few counts. This chain connects TRBV5-4 to TRBJ2-5, with 11 bases identical to TRBD2. Germline CDR1 and CDR2: SGHNT and YYREEE (reference sequence). The CDR3 extends over 17 amino acids. V lost 1 base and J lost 5; bases outside the gene matches: 10. In DNA form, the CDR3 reads TGTGCCAGCAGCTTGACTAGCGGGGGCTCCCTTGGGGAGACCCAGTACTTC. Protein: CASSLTSGGSLGETQYF.

The rearrangement uses TRBV30 and TRBJ1-2; no definite D call. CDR1 GTSNPN and CDR2 SVGIG come from the germline V gene (reference sequence). V was cut by 3 bases and J by 7 bases, with 9 bases left in between. CDR3 length: 11 residues. CDR3 protein: CAWRTPGGYTF. CDR3 coding DNA: TGTGCCTGGAGAACACCAGGTGGCTACACCTTC.

This chain uses TRBV9 with TRBJ1-5; 7 bases are a match to TRBD1. Germline CDR1 is SGDLS and CDR2 is YYNGEE. This CDR3 is built from 18 residues. With V trimmed by 0 bases and J by 2 bases, 11 bases remained unmatched. In DNA, the CDR3 is TGTGCCAGCAGCGTAGCTACCCTAGACAGGGAGGGCAATCAGCCCCAGCATTTT. Translating gives CASSVATLDREGNQPQHF.

The chain is built from TRBV6-1 and TRBJ1-5; D may be TRBD1 (5 bases). The germline gives CDR1 MNHNS, CDR2 SASEGT. Deletions cut 1 base from V and 4 bases from J, with 14 bases between. The CDR3 totals 16 residues. CDR3 sequence (DNA): TGTGCCAGCAGTGAAGGTGACAGCCTCTGGAATCAGCCCCAGCATTTT. This gives the protein CASSEGDSLWNQPQHF.

This clone appeared a few times. The chain recombines TRBV7-8 with TRBJ2-1, with 11 bases fitting TRBD2. The J segment lost 5 bases and the V segment lost 5 bases, leaving 5 bases of the junction unmatched. The CDR3 totals 15 residues. Germline CDR1 reads SGHVS; CDR2 reads FQNEAQ. The CDR3 DNA is TGTGCCAGCAGCCGGCTAGCGGGGGGTCACAATGAGCAGTTCTTC. This translates into CASSRLAGGHNEQFF. Full variable domain (outside the CDR3, taken from reference TRBV7-8 and TRBJ2-1): GAGVSQSPRYKVAKRGQDVALRCDPISGHVSLFWYQQALGQGPEFLTYFQNEAQLDKSGLPSDRFFAERPEGSVSTLKIQRTQQEDSAVYLCASSRLAGGHNEQFFGPGTRLTVL.

In its sample, this clone was seen once. The chain combines TRBV10-2 with TRBJ2-5; 9 bases line up with TRBD1. The CDR3 has 15 residues. CDR1 is WSHSY and CDR2 is SAAADI in the germline V gene. Trimming at V came to 4 bases and at J to 6 bases, leaving 9 bases not matched to a gene. CDR3 coding DNA: TGCGCCAGCAGTGCCTACGGACAGGGGATGAAGACCCAGTACTTC. Translated, it gives CASSAYGQGMKTQYF.

This clone was observed a few times. The chain links TRBV7-8 to TRBJ1-3, with a tentative D call TRBD1 (6 bases). This CDR3 region has 14 residues. The V end was cut by 4 bases, the J end by 1 base, with 8 bases between. Germline values: CDR1 SGHVS, CDR2 FQNEAQ. CDR3 loop: CASSSGQSGNTIYF. The CDR3 DNA is TGTGCCAGCAGCTCTGGACAGTCTGGAAACACCATATATTTT.

The chain combines TRBV7-6 with TRBJ2-1; TRBD1 might be the D (5 bases). Germline lookup yields CDR1 SGHVS and CDR2 FNYEAQ. CDR3 size: 13 residues. V was pared by 5 bases and J by 4 bases, with 9 bases between. The CDR3 spells CASSTGLYNEQFF. The CDR3 DNA is TGTGCCAGCAGCACAGGCTTATACAATGAGCAGTTCTTC.